This record covers a single T cell receptor (beta chain). Its target is unknown. Sequenced by immunoSEQ multiplex PCR; TCRdb stores in-frame clones only, minus some. The sample carries about 15,000 clones, 66% recorded once. The CDR3 spans 13 residues. CDR1 and CDR2 (germline): SGHNT, YYREEE (reference sequence). Trimming pared 2 bases from V and 1 base from J, leaving 6 bases between. The data originate from a study of neoadjuvant anti-PD-1 for oral cavity cancer. These oral cavity squamous cell carcinomas were HPV-negative and locally advanced. General study findings and limits: Non-responders to neoadjuvant nivolumab had significantly more clonal PBMC T cells than responders.

The origin of this receptor is a person aged 40 to 85 with oral cavity squamous cell carcinoma. Sample: PBMCs, taken before nivolumab (anti-PD-1) treatment. The J gene is TRBJ1-1, the V gene TRBV5-4; possibly TRBD1 for D (6 bases). CDR3 DNA: TGTGCCAGCAGCTTACAGGGGAACACTGAAGCTTTCTTT. Amino acid sequence: CASSLQGNTEAFF.